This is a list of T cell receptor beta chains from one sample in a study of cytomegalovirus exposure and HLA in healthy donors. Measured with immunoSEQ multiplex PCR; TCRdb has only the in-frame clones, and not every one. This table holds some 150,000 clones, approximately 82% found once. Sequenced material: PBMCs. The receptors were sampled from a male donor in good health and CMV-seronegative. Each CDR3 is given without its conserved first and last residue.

CDR3: ASSQPTGGAKGYGYT; V: TRBV4-1; J: TRBJ1-2
CDR3: ASSLTAGYEQY; V: TRBV5-1; J: TRBJ2-7
CDR3: ASSSRLAGAYEQY; V: TRBV13; J: TRBJ2-7
CDR3: ASSLDAGGGELF; V: TRBV5-4; J: TRBJ2-2
CDR3: ASSIVAGGNTEAF; V: TRBV19; J: TRBJ1-1
CDR3: ASSKDISYEQY; V: TRBV6-5; J: TRBJ2-7
CDR3: ASSPLTPHTDTQY; V: TRBV18; J: TRBJ2-3
CDR3: ASSLGTGGYGYT; V: TRBV5-6; J: TRBJ1-2
CDR3: ASSPLGQGDIGELF; V: TRBV19; J: TRBJ2-2
CDR3: ASSREAGQQETQY; V: TRBV6-4; J: TRBJ2-5
CDR3: ASGPPHSDTQY; V: TRBV12-5; J: TRBJ2-3
CDR3: ASSTRSGRAVDEQF; V: TRBV5-4; J: TRBJ2-1
CDR3: ASSWSSNQPQH; V: TRBV6-6; J: TRBJ1-5
CDR3: AILGPGTGTHGYT; V: TRBV10-3; J: TRBJ1-2
CDR3: AWSPPTGQGAKNIQY; V: TRBV30; J: TRBJ2-4
CDR3: ASRGGNYNEQF; V: TRBV27; J: TRBJ2-1
CDR3: ASSLGTGQETQY; V: TRBV7-3; J: TRBJ2-5
CDR3: ASSKPGLHSPLH; V: TRBV19; J: TRBJ1-6
CDR3: ASSDSSGGAADTQY; V: TRBV6-4; J: TRBJ2-3
CDR3: SARPRAGGPLETQY; V: TRBV29-1; J: TRBJ2-5
CDR3: ASSTQGGENIQY; V: TRBV11-2; J: TRBJ2-4
CDR3: ASSLRGAYGYT; V: TRBV5-6; J: TRBJ1-2
CDR3: ATLPSSGRTDTQY; V: TRBV19; J: TRBJ2-3
CDR3: ASSFTTGPMNTEAF; V: TRBV28; J: TRBJ1-1
CDR3: ASSLSRAGTGGYGEAF; V: TRBV27; J: TRBJ1-1
CDR3: SVEGRGVRADTQY; V: TRBV29-1; J: TRBJ2-3
CDR3: ASSVTGQLGTDTQY; V: TRBV9; J: TRBJ2-3
CDR3: ASSAYRGPNEKLF; V: TRBV9; J: TRBJ1-4
CDR3: ASSTYLGNTIY; V: TRBV27; J: TRBJ1-3
CDR3: ASSTPEYNEQF; V: TRBV28; J: TRBJ2-1
CDR3: ASSQDLGSGQPQH; V: TRBV4-2; J: TRBJ1-5
CDR3: ASSRLGQSSYNEQF; V: TRBV9; J: TRBJ2-1
CDR3: ASSLLGAYSNQPQH; V: TRBV28; J: TRBJ1-5
CDR3: ASSLDAGDTQY; V: TRBV5-1; J: TRBJ2-3
CDR3: ASSLSESSYNEQF; V: TRBV7-2; J: TRBJ2-1
CDR3: ASSLSPPTSDTYNEQF; V: TRBV11-3; J: TRBJ2-1
CDR3: ASSVGSSNQPQH; V: TRBV9; J: TRBJ1-5
CDR3: ASSLSPSGYPGELF; V: TRBV7-2; J: TRBJ2-2
CDR3: ASSPLTGAGYT; V: TRBV7-6; J: TRBJ1-2
CDR3: ATSRREPPGEQF; V: TRBV15; J: TRBJ2-1